This T cell receptor beta chain was captured by sequencing in a study of breast tumors, draining lymph nodes, adjacent tissues. A word on this clonotype: This clone may be a read error of a much larger clone one base away.

MiXCR was run by TCRdb on the multiplex PCR reads, yielding one entry per CDR3 protein. The data contain around 43,000 distinct CDR3 sequences, more than 20% of them singletons. The sample taken for sequencing was breast tumor tissue. The source of this sequence is a female donor with breast cancer. Some clones in this sample may be carry-over from other donors' samples.

Here the CDR3 DNA reads TGTGCCAGCCCACCGAAACTAGCGGGTAATACCTACGAGCAGTACTTC. Translated, it gives CASPPKLAGNTYEQYF. The gene calls are TRBV18 and TRBJ2-7; TRBD2 matches 9 bases. Germline values: CDR1 KGHSH, CDR2 LQKENI. The CDR3 is made up of 16 amino acids.